This T cell receptor beta chain is from a study of identical twins. Every one of the donors was a healthy Caucasian. TCRdb analysed the 5' RACE reads with MiXCR anew, one entry per CDR3 protein. The table includes approximately 470,000 distinct CDR3 sequences, more than 13% detected once. Worth noting for this clonotype: Its antigen remains unknown.

Study-level findings and limits: Out-of-frame sharing of TCR alpha in monozygotic twins was underestimated by models.

These data were also filed under a second study, of yellow fever vaccine responses in identical twins. That work contributes: Reportedly, the T cell response mounted by twins to vaccine seemed partly convergent, partly personalized.

The TCR originated in a young woman in good health. Sequenced material: CD4+ T cells sorted from blood.

The CDR3 is CATMALSYNEQFF. CDR3 nucleotide sequence: TGTGCCACCATGGCCCTCTCCTACAATGAGCAGTTCTTC. This chain uses TRBV18 with TRBJ2-1, with D unresolved. The CDR3 is made up of 13 amino acids. Looked up from germline, CDR1 is KGHSH and CDR2 is LQKENI. V lost 10 bases and J lost 0, with 10 bases in between. The variable domain in full, completed from reference TRBV18 and TRBJ2-1, reads NAGVMQNPRHLVRRRGQEARLRCSPMKGHSHVYWYRQLPEEGLKFMVYLQKENIIDESGMPKERFSAEFPKEGPSILRIQQVVRGDSAAYFCATMALSYNEQFFGPGTRLTVL.